The 28 T cell receptor beta chains below all came from one sample that was sequenced in a study of OX40 agonist ivuxolimab in advanced cancers. Profiled with immunoSEQ multiplex PCR; TCRdb holds only in-frame clones, not every one. The sample contains about 54,000 clones, around 93% of which appear only once. Specimen: CD4+ or CD8+ T cells sorted from blood, collected in a trial of the OX40 agonist ivuxolimab. These receptors all stem from an adult with an advanced solid tumor such as melanoma, head and neck, liver or kidney cancer.

CDR3 sequence reads: CASSYSGAITGELFF. CDR3 coding DNA: TGTGCCAGCAGTTACTCTGGGGCTATCACCGGGGAGCTGTTTTTT. This chain links TRBV6-5 with TRBJ2-2, with D perhaps matching TRBD1 (5 bases). With 0 bases removed from V and 4 bases from J, the gap between germline ends came to 9 bases. The CDR3 runs 15 residues. From germline, CDR1 is MNHEY and CDR2 SVGAGI.

V and J are TRBV6-6 and TRBJ1-5; 7 bases fit TRBD1. Per the germline V gene, CDR1 is MNHNY and CDR2 is SVGAGI (reference sequence). The CDR3 contains 16 residues. Trimming at V came to 6 bases and at J to 1 base, leaving 9 bases not matched to a gene. The CDR3 DNA sequence: TGTGCCAGCAGCCCCCAGGGGGGGATGAGCAATCAGCCCCAGCATTTT. Its protein product is CASSPQGGMSNQPQHF.

V gene TRBV9 combines with J gene TRBJ1-1; tentatively, D is TRBD1 (6 bases). CDR1 and CDR2 from the germline V gene are SGDLS and YYNGEE. The CDR3 contains 17 residues. Deletions cut 0 bases from V and 1 base from J, with 16 bases between. CDR3 sequence: CASSVENVRQENTEAFF. CDR3 in DNA: TGTGCCAGCAGCGTAGAGAACGTAAGACAGGAGAACACTGAAGCTTTCTTT.

The chain has TRBV4-3 and TRBJ2-7; tentatively, D is TRBD2 (6 bases). The V end was cut by 4 bases, the J end by 3 bases, with 13 bases between. The CDR3 extends over 14 amino acids. From germline, CDR1 is LGHNA and CDR2 YSLEER. The CDR3 region has the DNA TGCGCCAGCAGCCCTGGGTGGGGAGGCTACGAGCAGTACTTC. Protein: CASSPGWGGYEQYF.

The genes are TRBV27 and TRBJ1-1, with D perhaps TRBD1 (6 bases). Germline assignment: CDR1 MNHEY and CDR2 SMNVEV (reference sequence). This CDR3 comprises 16 residues. Trimming removed 2 bases from V and 3 bases from J, with 16 bases in between. The DNA of the CDR3 is TGTGCCAGCAGTTTAGAATTAACAGGGCCGGACACTGAAGCTTTCTTT. It translates to CASSLELTGPDTEAFF.

This chain links TRBV27 with TRBJ2-1; 7 bases agree with TRBD2. CDR3 length: 15 amino acids. The germline CDR1 and CDR2 sequences are MNHEY and SMNVEV (reference sequence). After removal of 2 bases from V and 2 bases from J, the junction contained 3 bases not matched to a gene. The CDR3 nucleotides read TGTGCCAGCAGTTTAAGCGGGACCACCTACAATGAGCAGTTCTTC. Amino acid sequence: CASSLSGTTYNEQFF.

The V gene is TRBV18, the J gene TRBJ2-1; TRBD1 might be the D (6 bases). This CDR3 has 17 amino acids. V was shortened by 0 bases and J by 1 base, with 13 bases between the two germline ends. Germline CDR1 reads KGHSH; CDR2 reads LQKENI. CDR3 protein: CASSPPPGDLSYNEQFF. As DNA, the CDR3 is TGTGCCAGCTCACCACCCCCAGGGGATCTTTCCTACAATGAGCAGTTCTTC. The variable domain in full, completed from reference TRBV18 and TRBJ2-1, reads NAGVMQNPRHLVRRRGQEARLRCSPMKGHSHVYWYRQLPEEGLKFMVYLQKENIIDESGMPKERFSAEFPKEGPSILRIQQVVRGDSAAYFCASSPPPGDLSYNEQFFGPGTRLTVL.

The chain employs TRBV4-3 and TRBJ2-1; no reliable D call. V lost 1 base and J lost 0, with 16 bases in between. The germline V gene has CDR1 LGHNA and CDR2 YSLEER. CDR3 size: 18 residues. CDR3 in amino acids: CASSQAFFLESSYNEQFF. CDR3 sequence (DNA): TGCGCCAGCAGCCAAGCCTTCTTTCTAGAGAGCTCCTACAATGAGCAGTTCTTC.

This clone was seen only once. The CDR3 bases are TGTGCCAGCAGTTTAGAGAGGGGATTGGAAAAACTGTTTTTT. Its translation: CASSLERGLEKLFF. The genes are TRBV28 and TRBJ1-4, with D maybe TRBD1 (5 bases). Germline V gene data show CDR1 as MDHEN and CDR2 as SYDVKM. This CDR3 comprises 14 residues. Trimming removed 2 bases at V and 8 bases at J, with 12 bases between.

This clone was counted once. The rearrangement joins TRBV6-1 to TRBJ2-2, with D perhaps TRBD1 (6 bases). The V gene's germline CDR1 is MNHNS and CDR2 SASEGT. This CDR3 contains 16 residues. Trimming took 1 base from V and 3 from J, leaving 12 bases between them. CDR3 DNA: TGTGCCAGCAGTGAAGGGACAGCAGCAGACACCGGGGAGCTGTTTTTT. Translated, it gives CASSEGTAADTGELFF.

This chain joins TRBV7-8 and TRBJ1-5; a weak D match, TRBD1 (5 bases). In germline, CDR1 is SGHVS, CDR2 FQNEAQ. The CDR3 spans 15 residues. The ends were cut back, 7 bases at V and 3 bases at J, with 16 bases in the middle. CDR3 DNA sequence: TGTGCCAGCATTGAGCATTGGGGCCCCAATCAGCCCCAGCATTTT. Translation gives CASIEHWGPNQPQHF.

The rearrangement links TRBV5-1 to TRBJ1-1; 8 positions match TRBD1. Per germline, CDR1 SGHRS and CDR2 YFSETQ. Trimming cost V 3 bases and J 1 base; bases outside gene matches: 8. This CDR3 comprises 16 residues. In DNA, the CDR3 is TGCGCCAGCAGCTCCGGACAGGGTATACCGAACACTGAAGCTTTCTTT. It yields the protein CASSSGQGIPNTEAFF.

This clone was recorded a few times. V usage is TRBV30 and J usage is TRBJ1-1; TRBD1 is a possible D gene (6 bases). The CDR3 has 13 residues. Germline lookup yields CDR1 GTSNPN and CDR2 SVGIG (reference sequence). V was cut by 0 bases and J by 6 bases, with 11 bases left in between. CDR3 sequence (DNA): TGTGCCTGGAGTGTAGGGGGATCGGCTGAAGCTTTCTTT. It yields the protein CAWSVGGSAEAFF.

The chain combines TRBV4-3 with TRBJ2-4; D ambiguous. CDR3 length: 14 residues. The V end was cut by 0 bases, the J end by 6 bases, with 9 bases between. CDR1 LGHNA and CDR2 YSLEER come from the germline V gene. CDR3: CASSQDSIGNIQYF. The CDR3 coding sequence is TGCGCCAGCAGCCAAGATTCCATAGGAAACATTCAGTACTTC.

This chain links TRBV4-3 with TRBJ2-7; D remains ambiguous. CDR3 length: 14 residues. Germline assignment: CDR1 LGHNA and CDR2 YSLEER. V gave up 1 base and J gave up 7 bases, with 14 bases separating them. In DNA, the CDR3 is TGCGCCAGCAGCCAAGGGCGACTCGCCGGGGAGCAGTACTTC. It translates to CASSQGRLAGEQYF.

The V gene is TRBV19, the J gene TRBJ1-5, with D tentatively TRBD1 (5 bases). The CDR3 has 15 amino acids. Germline-derived CDR1 and CDR2 are LNHDA and SQIVND (reference sequence). V lost 3 bases and J 0 bases, leaving 9 bases between the germline ends. The CDR3 DNA is TGTGCCAGTAGTATGAGGGGATTTAGCAATCAGCCCCAGCATTTT. Amino acid sequence: CASSMRGFSNQPQHF.

The V and J genes are TRBV13 and TRBJ2-7, with 7 bases that match TRBD1. The V gene end was trimmed by 5 bases and the J gene end by 9 bases; junction bases not matched to a gene: 10. Germline V gene sequence: CDR1 PRHDT, CDR2 FYEKMQ (reference sequence). This CDR3 has 13 residues. The CDR3 sequence is CASSPLSRDRQYF. In DNA form, the CDR3 reads TGTGCCAGCAGCCCCCTGAGCCGGGACAGGCAGTACTTC. The complete variable domain, with remaining parts taken from reference TRBV13 and TRBJ2-7, reads AAGVIQSPRHLIKEKRETATLKCYPIPRHDTVYWYQQGPGQDPQFLISFYEKMQSDKGSIPDRFSAQQFSDYHSELNMSSLELGDSALYFCASSPLSRDRQYFGPGTRLTVT.

The chain recombines TRBV9 with TRBJ2-3, with D unresolved. CDR1 is SGDLS and CDR2 is YYNGEE in the germline V gene. The CDR3 loop spans 13 amino acids. V was trimmed by 1 base and J by 2 bases, leaving 5 bases between them. Here the CDR3 reads CASSVTSTDTQYF. The CDR3 bases are TGTGCCAGCAGCGTAACCTCCACAGATACGCAGTATTTT.

This clone was counted a single time. The chain recombines TRBV7-3 with TRBJ1-1; D gene ambiguous. Germline CDR1 is SGHTA and CDR2 is FQGTGA. The CDR3 is 15 amino acids. V was cut by 0 bases and J by 1 base, with 9 bases left in between. The CDR3 nucleotides read TGTGCCAGCAGCTTAACGTCCTTCGGGAACACTGAAGCTTTCTTT. It yields the protein CASSLTSFGNTEAFF.

The chain couples TRBV28 to TRBJ1-2, with D perhaps matching TRBD1 (5 bases). This CDR3 has 11 residues. With 9 bases removed from V and 7 bases from J, the gap between germline ends came to 12 bases. The germline CDR1 and CDR2 sequences are MDHEN and SYDVKM. The CDR3 bases are TGTGCCAGTTTGACAGTAGTTGGCTACACCTTC. The encoded protein is CASLTVVGYTF.

The chain's CDR3 is CASSLAGTYQETQYF. The CDR3 bases are TGCGCCAGCAGCTTGGCTGGCACCTACCAAGAGACCCAGTACTTC. This chain links TRBV5-1 with TRBJ2-5; D is undetermined. Germline lookup yields CDR1 SGHRS and CDR2 YFSETQ. Trimming pared 0 bases from V and 0 bases from J, leaving 9 bases between. This CDR3 region has 15 residues.

The chain uses TRBV7-9 and TRBJ2-5; tentatively, D is TRBD2 (5 bases). CDR3 size: 13 residues. The germline gives CDR1 SEHNR, CDR2 FQNEAQ (reference sequence). Trimming stripped 3 bases from V and 3 bases from J, with 8 bases between. This CDR3 reads CASSLGSEETQYF. As DNA, the CDR3 is TGTGCCAGCAGCTTGGGTAGCGAAGAGACCCAGTACTTC.

This chain uses TRBV27 with TRBJ2-7; TRBD1 agrees at 8 bases. CDR1 is MNHEY, CDR2 SMNVEV, per germline (reference sequence). CDR3 length: 16 amino acids. After removal of 6 bases from V and 7 bases from J, the junction contained 17 bases not matched to a gene. The CDR3 region has the DNA TGTGCCAGCAGAGGGGAATGGACAGGGAAGTATCGGGAGCAGTACTTC. It translates to CASRGEWTGKYREQYF.

The chain uses TRBV18 and TRBJ1-1; D gene uncertain. Germline V lookup: CDR1 KGHSH, CDR2 LQKENI. CDR3 size: 13 residues. V was pared by 5 bases and J by 1 base, with 8 bases between. The chain's CDR3 is CASSSGSNTEAFF. CDR3 nucleotides: TGTGCCAGCTCATCCGGGTCGAACACTGAAGCTTTCTTT.

Notes on this clone: Other DNA sequences in this specimen translate into the identical CDR3. This chain links TRBV30 with TRBJ1-1; D uncertain. In germline, CDR1 is GTSNPN, CDR2 SVGIG (reference sequence). The V end lost 0 bases, the J end lost 3 bases, and 8 bases lay between the germline ends. The CDR3 length is 13 residues. CDR3 nucleotides: TGTGCCTGGAGTGTATTTGGCGACACTGAAGCTTTCTTT. It codes for CAWSVFGDTEAFF.

The chain combines TRBV13 with TRBJ1-2; possible D gene TRBD1, 6 bases. The CDR3 contains 16 residues. Germline V gene data show CDR1 as PRHDT and CDR2 as FYEKMQ (reference sequence). The ends were cut back, 5 bases at V and 4 bases at J, with 20 bases in the middle. The CDR3 DNA reads as TGTGCCAGCAGCGGTCGATTGGGGGGCGCATCCTATGGCTACACCTTC. Protein product: CASSGRLGGASYGYTF. The full variable domain, completed using reference TRBV13 and TRBJ1-2, is AAGVIQSPRHLIKEKRETATLKCYPIPRHDTVYWYQQGPGQDPQFLISFYEKMQSDKGSIPDRFSAQQFSDYHSELNMSSLELGDSALYFCASSGRLGGASYGYTFGSGTRLTVV.

J is TRBJ2-7 and V is TRBV27; TRBD2 matches at 13 bases. Unmatched junction bases numbered 6, after V lost 6 bases and J lost 4 bases. Per germline, CDR1 MNHEY and CDR2 SMNVEV (reference sequence). The length of the CDR3 is 15 residues. The CDR3 sequence: CASRTGTSGTYEQYF. CDR3 nucleotides: TGTGCCAGCAGAACCGGGACTAGCGGGACGTACGAGCAGTACTTC.

This chain uses TRBV2 with TRBJ2-1, with a possible D match to TRBD1 (6 bases). Germline V lookup: CDR1 SNHLY, CDR2 FYNNEI. The CDR3 has 14 amino acids. V shed 8 bases and J shed 4 bases, with 15 bases lying between them. The CDR3 sequence is CASYQGNPYNEQFF. The DNA for the CDR3 is TGTGCCAGCTATCAGGGGAACCCATACAATGAGCAGTTCTTC.